This TCR beta chain was captured by sequencing in a study of siplizumab effects on memory and regulatory T cells. Notes on the study in general: Naive T cells were seemingly more diverse than memory cells, and major contributions to the alloresponse seemed to be made by them.

The CDR3 contains 17 residues. Per the germline V gene, CDR1 is SGDLS and CDR2 is YYNGEE. After removal of 0 bases from V and 4 bases from J, the junction contained 11 bases not matched to a gene. The assay was immunoSEQ multiplex PCR, and TCRdb's table has in-frame clones only and misses some. The sample consists of around 87,000 clones, around 90% of them appearing once. On this clone itself: Its antigen remains unknown.

The gene calls are TRBV9 and TRBJ2-7, with 9 nucleotides matching TRBD2. The TCR originated in a human donor in good health. The sequencing sample was made of CD4+ T cells sorted from blood. CDR3 residues: CASSVDLRASGTYEQYF. CDR3 DNA: TGTGCCAGCAGCGTAGATCTTAGGGCTAGCGGGACTTACGAGCAGTACTTC.